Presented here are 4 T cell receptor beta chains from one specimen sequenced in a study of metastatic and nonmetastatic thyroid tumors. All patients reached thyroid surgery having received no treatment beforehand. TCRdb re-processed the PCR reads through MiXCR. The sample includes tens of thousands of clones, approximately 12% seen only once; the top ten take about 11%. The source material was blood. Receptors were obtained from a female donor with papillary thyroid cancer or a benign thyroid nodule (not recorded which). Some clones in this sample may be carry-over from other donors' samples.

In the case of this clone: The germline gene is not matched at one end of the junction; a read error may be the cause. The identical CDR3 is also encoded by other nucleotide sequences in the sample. The CDR3 protein is CASSTRGSIAGGETQYF. In nucleotides, the CDR3 is TGTGCCAGCAGCACTCGTGGCTCTATAGCGGGTGGCGAGACCCAATACTTC. This rearrangement joins TRBV9 to TRBJ2-5, with TRBD2 identical over 7 bases. Per the germline V gene, CDR1 is SGDLS and CDR2 is YYNGEE. The CDR3 runs 17 residues.

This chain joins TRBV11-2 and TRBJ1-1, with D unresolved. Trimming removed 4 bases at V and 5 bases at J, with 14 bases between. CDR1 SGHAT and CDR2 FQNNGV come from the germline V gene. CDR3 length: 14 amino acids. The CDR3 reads CASSYYEGRTEAFF. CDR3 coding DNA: TGTGCCAGCAGCTACTACGAGGGAAGAACTGAAGCTTTCTTT.

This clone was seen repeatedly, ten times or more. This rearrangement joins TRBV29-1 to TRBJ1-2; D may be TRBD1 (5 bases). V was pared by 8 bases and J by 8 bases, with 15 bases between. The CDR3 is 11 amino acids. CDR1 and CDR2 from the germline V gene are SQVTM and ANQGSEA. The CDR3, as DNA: TGCAGCTCCCGTGGAGGGGACGGCTACACCTTC. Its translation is CSSRGGDGYTF.

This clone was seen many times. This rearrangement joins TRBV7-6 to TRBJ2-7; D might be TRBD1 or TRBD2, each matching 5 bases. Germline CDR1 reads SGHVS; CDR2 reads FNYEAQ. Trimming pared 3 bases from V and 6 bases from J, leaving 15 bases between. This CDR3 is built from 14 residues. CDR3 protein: CASSFRGTAGEQYF. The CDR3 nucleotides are TGTGCCAGCAGCTTTCGTGGGACCGCGGGCGAGCAGTACTTC.